The 17 T cell receptor beta chains below come from one sample, sequenced in a study of T cell responses to AZD1222 COVID-19 vaccine. Libraries were prepared by immunoSEQ multiplex PCR; TCRdb keeps only in-frame clonotypes and omits some of them. This sample has 70,000 to 85,000 clones, with roughly 82% found just once. The input for sequencing was peripheral blood, taken on day 0 of AZD1222 vaccination. All receptors come from an adult in good health.

This chain uses TRBV6-5 with TRBJ1-6; no reliable D call. The ends were cut back, 7 bases at V and 8 bases at J, with 12 bases in the middle. The CDR3 has 13 amino acids. The germline gives CDR1 MNHEY, CDR2 SVGAGI. The CDR3 coding sequence is TGTGCCAGCACCCGAGGCCCCGATTCACCCCTCCACTTT. Its translation is CASTRGPDSPLHF.

V gene TRBV30 combines with J gene TRBJ2-7, with 9 bases matching TRBD1. J was trimmed by 6 bases and V by 4 bases; bases with no gene match: 13. Per the germline V gene, CDR1 is GTSNPN and CDR2 is SVGIG (reference sequence). CDR3 length equals 15 residues. In DNA, the CDR3 is TGTGCCTGGAATGGTCGTGGACAGGGGTTGTCCGAGCAGTACTTC. Its translation: CAWNGRGQGLSEQYF.

The chain combines TRBV5-6 with TRBJ1-5, with TRBD1 matching over 7 bases. Germline V CDR1 and CDR2: SGHDT, YYEEEE. J was trimmed by 7 bases and V by 4 bases; bases with no gene match: 17. The CDR3 length is 17 residues. The CDR3 coding sequence is TGTGCCAGCAGCCGGAGGACAGGTTGGGAGAGGGACCAGCCCCAGCATTTT. Translating it yields CASSRRTGWERDQPQHF.

The V call is TRBV6-1, the J call TRBJ1-2, with TRBD1 as a possible D gene (6 bases). The CDR3 has 15 residues. Germline CDR1 MNHNS, CDR2 SASEGT. V was pared by 2 bases and J by 4 bases, with 14 bases between. CDR3 amino acids: CASSEWRGAAYGYTF. The CDR3 DNA follows: TGTGCCAGCAGTGAATGGCGGGGGGCGGCCTATGGCTACACCTTC.

The chain couples TRBV7-9 to TRBJ2-1, with D perhaps TRBD2 (7 bases). V dropped 0 bases and J dropped 4 bases, with 13 bases sitting between them. Per germline, CDR1 SEHNR and CDR2 FQNEAQ (reference sequence). The CDR3 totals 16 residues. Here the CDR3 DNA reads TGTGCCAGCAGCTTAGCGGGGGGGCGTTATTACAATGAGCAGTTCTTC. Protein sequence: CASSLAGGRYYNEQFF.

The V gene is TRBV6-5, the J gene TRBJ1-1; D is uncertain. With 6 bases removed from V and 1 base from J, the gap between germline ends came to 12 bases. Per the germline V gene, CDR1 is MNHEY and CDR2 is SVGAGI. The length of the CDR3 is 14 residues. DNA for the CDR3: TGTGCCAGCAGACTACCAGCCGAGAACACTGAAGCTTTCTTT. Translated: CASRLPAENTEAFF.

The rearrangement joins TRBV19 to TRBJ1-3; 9 bases match TRBD1. In germline, CDR1 is LNHDA, CDR2 SQIVND (reference sequence). With V trimmed by 8 bases and J by 4 bases, 3 bases remained unmatched. The CDR3 extends over 13 amino acids. The CDR3 sequence: CASSGQGGNTIYF. The CDR3, as DNA: TGTGCCAGTTCGGGACAGGGAGGAAACACCATATATTTT.

This chain connects TRBV19 to TRBJ2-3, with TRBD2 identical over 7 bases. The CDR3 extends over 14 amino acids. Trimming at V came to 7 bases and at J to 4 bases, leaving 8 bases not matched to a gene. Germline V gene lookup returns CDR1 LNHDA and CDR2 SQIVND (reference sequence). CDR3 sequence: CASKRGGPADTQYF. The CDR3 DNA sequence: TGTGCCAGTAAAAGGGGAGGGCCCGCAGATACGCAGTATTTT.

The rearrangement uses TRBV5-6 and TRBJ2-1, with D maybe TRBD1 (6 bases). The germline CDR1 and CDR2 sequences are SGHDT and YYEEEE. This CDR3 contains 15 residues. Deletions cut 0 bases from V and 2 bases from J, with 9 bases between. CDR3 in DNA: TGTGCCAGCAGCTTGGCTACAGGGCCCTACAATGAGCAGTTCTTC. Translating gives CASSLATGPYNEQFF. The full variable domain, with the rest looked up from reference TRBV5-6 and TRBJ2-1, is DAGVTQSPTHLIKTRGQQVTLRCSPKSGHDTVSWYQQALGQGPQFIFQYYEEEERQRGNFPDRFSGHQFPNYSSELNVNALLLGDSALYLCASSLATGPYNEQFFGPGTRLTVL.

The rearrangement links TRBV6-2 or TRBV6-3 to TRBJ2-7, with D possibly matching TRBD2 (6 bases). Per germline, CDR1 MNHEY and CDR2 SVGEGT. The V and J ends lost 5 bases and 3 bases respectively, with 17 bases between them. This CDR3 region has 15 residues. In DNA form, the CDR3 reads TGTGCCAGCAGTCCCCGCAGGGAGGTTGACTACGAGCAGTACTTC. Encoded protein: CASSPRREVDYEQYF.

This chain joins TRBV5-6 and TRBJ1-6, with TRBD1 identical over 8 bases. The CDR3 sequence is 15 residues long. Looked up from germline, CDR1 is SGHDT and CDR2 is YYEEEE. Trimming cost V 3 bases and J 10 bases; bases outside gene matches: 9. The CDR3 nucleotides read TGTGCCAGCAGCTCGGGGGGGACAGGTGTCTCACCCCTCCACTTT. It encodes CASSSGGTGVSPLHF. The whole variable domain, filled in from reference TRBV5-6 and TRBJ1-6, reads DAGVTQSPTHLIKTRGQQVTLRCSPKSGHDTVSWYQQALGQGPQFIFQYYEEEERQRGNFPDRFSGHQFPNYSSELNVNALLLGDSALYLCASSSGGTGVSPLHFGNGTRLTVT.

The chain combines TRBV7-8 with TRBJ1-1; perhaps TRBD1 as D (5 bases). V was clipped by 8 bases and J by 0 bases, with 10 bases between them. Germline CDR1 reads SGHVS; CDR2 reads FQNEAQ. CDR3 length equals 13 residues. The DNA for the CDR3 is TGTGCCAGCGAGGGGATTATGAACACTGAAGCTTTCTTT. Encoded protein: CASEGIMNTEAFF.

V usage is TRBV12-3 or TRBV12-4 and J usage is TRBJ1-5; no clear D gene. This CDR3 comprises 13 residues. With 4 bases removed from V and 0 bases from J, the gap between germline ends came to 4 bases. The CDR3, as DNA: TGTGCCAGCAGTTATGATAGCAATCAGCCCCAGCATTTT. Amino acids: CASSYDSNQPQHF.

This clone was seen just once. The chain joins TRBV21-1 to TRBJ1-5. TRBV21-1 is listed as a pseudogene. This CDR3 has 17 residues. The CDR3, as DNA: TGTGCCAGCAGAAAAAGGCAACCTCAGAGAAGCAATCAGCCCCAGCATTTT. It encodes CASRKRQPQRSNQPQHF.

V gene TRBV6-5 combines with J gene TRBJ2-6; D call uncertain. CDR1 and CDR2 from the germline V gene are MNHEY and SVGAGI. The CDR3 sequence is 15 residues long. The V end was cut by 4 bases, the J end by 1 base, with 8 bases between. The CDR3 DNA sequence: TGTGCCAGCAGTTCCCCTGGATCTGGGGCCAACGTCCTGACTTTC. Translating it yields CASSSPGSGANVLTF.

V is TRBV14 and J is TRBJ1-4; D not resolved. This CDR3 is 14 amino acids long. V was shortened by 2 bases and J by 4 bases, with 8 bases between the two germline ends. From germline, CDR1 is SGHDN and CDR2 FVKESK. The DNA of the CDR3 is TGTGCCAGCAGCCAACAGGCCTTTAATGAAAAACTGTTTTTT. It specifies CASSQQAFNEKLFF.

V is TRBV4-1 and J is TRBJ1-3, with D possibly being TRBD1 (6 bases). The CDR3 totals 14 residues. Trimming took 4 bases from V and 8 from J, leaving 15 bases between them. The V gene's germline CDR1 is MGHRA and CDR2 YSYEKL. CDR3 in amino acids: CASSLLGAGDTIYF. The CDR3 nucleotides read TGCGCCAGCAGCCTTTTGGGGGCGGGGGACACCATATATTTT.